This T cell receptor beta chain emerged from a study of cytomegalovirus exposure and HLA in healthy donors. Study-level results: High sensitivity and specificity were reportedly achieved when the classifier diagnosed cytomegalovirus status.

Sampled while nominally healthy, donors likely had unrecorded immune exposures. A multiplex PCR was run with 60 Vbeta primers and 13 Jbeta primers. Only in-frame clones appear in the TCRdb table, and some are missing; sequencing was by immunoSEQ multiplex PCR. The table includes about 91,000 clones, approximately 69% detected once. CDR3 length: 17 residues. About this clone: The antigen remains unidentified.

The chain joins TRBV21-1 to TRBJ2-7; the DNA was not used to check the table's D call, TRBD2. TRBV21-1 is given as a pseudogene. The sequence was collected from a female donor in good health and CMV-seronegative. Sequenced: PBMCs. The CDR3, as DNA: TGTGCCAGCAGCTCTCCTTTCTGCGGGACTATTATGTACGAGCAGTACTTC. Translated: CASSSPFCGTIMYEQYF.